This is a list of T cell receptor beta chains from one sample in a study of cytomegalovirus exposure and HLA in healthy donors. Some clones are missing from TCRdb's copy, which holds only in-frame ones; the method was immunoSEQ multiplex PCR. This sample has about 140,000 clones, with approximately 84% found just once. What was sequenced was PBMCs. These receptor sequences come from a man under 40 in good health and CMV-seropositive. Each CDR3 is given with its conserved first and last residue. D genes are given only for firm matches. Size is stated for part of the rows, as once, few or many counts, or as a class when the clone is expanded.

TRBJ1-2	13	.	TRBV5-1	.	CASSLGRDYGYTF	TGCGCCAGCAGCTTGGGCAGGGACTATGGCTACACCTTC
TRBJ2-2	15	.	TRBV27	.	CASSFGQVKTGELFF	TGTGCCAGCAGTTTCGGCCAGGTCAAGACCGGGGAGCTGTTTTTT
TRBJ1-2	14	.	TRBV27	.	CASSLSPGHYGYTF	TGTGCCAGCAGTTTATCGCCGGGTCACTATGGCTACACCTTC
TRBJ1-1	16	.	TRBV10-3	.	CAISVTPYGGHTEAFF	TGTGCCATCAGTGTTACTCCGTACGGGGGGCACACTGAAGCTTTCTTT
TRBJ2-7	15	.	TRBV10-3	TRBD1	CAISDPGQGYYEQYF	TGTGCCATCAGCGACCCGGGACAGGGTTACTACGAGCAGTACTTC
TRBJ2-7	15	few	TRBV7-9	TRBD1	CASSSPDRGLGEQYF	TGTGCCAGCAGCTCCCCGGACAGGGGGCTGGGCGAGCAGTACTTC
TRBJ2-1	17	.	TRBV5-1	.	CASSLGGGGGASNEQFF	TGCGCCAGCAGCTTGGGAGGTGGAGGGGGGGCCTCCAATGAGCAGTTCTTC
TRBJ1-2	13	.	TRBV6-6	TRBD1	CASSQDRMHGYTF	TGTGCCAGCAGTCAGGACAGGATGCATGGCTACACCTTC
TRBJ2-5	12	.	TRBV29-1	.	CSVEVGGETQYF	TGCAGCGTTGAGGTCGGGGGAGAGACCCAGTACTTC
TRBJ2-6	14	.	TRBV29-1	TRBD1	CSAQGDFGANVLTF	TGCAGCGCACAGGGGGATTTTGGGGCCAACGTCCTGACTTTC
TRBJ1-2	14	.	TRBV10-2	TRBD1	CASSEGTGIYGYTF	TGCGCCAGCAGTGAGGGGACAGGGATCTATGGCTACACCTTC
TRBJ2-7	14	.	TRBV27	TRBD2	CASRGWGGSYEQYF	TGTGCCAGCAGGGGGTGGGGGGGGTCCTACGAGCAGTACTTC
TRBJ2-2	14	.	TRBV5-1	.	CASSLDSVTGELFF	TGCGCCAGCAGCTTGGATTCTGTTACCGGGGAGCTGTTTTTT
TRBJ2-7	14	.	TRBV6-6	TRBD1	CASSSQGAVGEQYF	TGTGCCAGCAGCTCTCAGGGGGCCGTGGGGGAGCAGTACTTC
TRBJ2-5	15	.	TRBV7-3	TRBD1	CASSSGTGVVETQYF	TGTGCCAGCAGCTCCGGGACAGGGGTCGTAGAGACCCAGTACTTC
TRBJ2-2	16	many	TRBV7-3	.	CASSLTGGANTGELFF	TGTGCCAGCAGCTTAACGGGGGGTGCGAACACCGGGGAGCTGTTTTTT
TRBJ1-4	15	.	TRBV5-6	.	CASSLWQVANEKLFF	TGTGCCAGCAGCTTGTGGCAGGTCGCTAATGAAAAACTGTTTTTT
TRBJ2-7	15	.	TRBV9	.	CASSVDSSPIYEQYF	TGTGCCAGCAGCGTCGACAGTTCACCCATCTACGAGCAGTACTTC
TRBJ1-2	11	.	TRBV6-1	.	CASSELYGYTF	TGTGCCAGCAGTGAATTATATGGCTACACCTTC
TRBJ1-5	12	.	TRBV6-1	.	CASRTVNQPQHF	TGTGCCAGCAGAACGGTCAATCAGCCCCAGCATTTT
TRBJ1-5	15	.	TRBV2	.	CASSGGEGVDQPQHF	TGTGCCAGCAGCGGCGGGGAGGGGGTAGATCAGCCCCAGCATTTT
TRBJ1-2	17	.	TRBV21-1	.	CASSIKGGTGGPRGYTF	TGTGCCAGCAGCATAAAAGGGGGGACGGGAGGACCCCGCGGCTACACCTTC
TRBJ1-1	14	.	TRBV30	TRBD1	CAWSTGTGAPEAFF	TGTGCCTGGAGTACTGGGACAGGGGCTCCTGAAGCTTTCTTT
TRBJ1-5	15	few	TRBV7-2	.	CASSKVGGNNQPQHF	TGTGCCAGCAGCAAAGTGGGAGGGAACAATCAGCCCCAGCATTTT
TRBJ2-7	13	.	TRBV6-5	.	CASSPLGAYEQYF	TGTGCCAGCAGTCCTCTCGGAGCCTACGAGCAGTACTTC
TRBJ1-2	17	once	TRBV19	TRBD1	CASSPRGTGKGNYGYTF	TGTGCCAGTAGTCCTAGGGGGACAGGGAAAGGGAACTATGGCTACACCTTC
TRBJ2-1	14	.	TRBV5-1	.	CASSFSLPADEQFF	TGCGCCAGCAGCTTTTCCCTACCTGCGGATGAGCAGTTCTTC
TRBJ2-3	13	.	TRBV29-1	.	CSVGQVEGVAQYF	TGCAGCGTTGGACAGGTTGAAGGAGTGGCGCAGTATTTT
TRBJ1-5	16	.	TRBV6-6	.	CASSFQDWYVNQPQHF	TGTGCCAGCAGTTTCCAGGACTGGTATGTCAATCAGCCCCAGCATTTT
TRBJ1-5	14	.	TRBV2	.	CASRATGSGQPQHF	TGTGCCAGCAGGGCCACAGGGTCGGGACAGCCCCAGCATTTT
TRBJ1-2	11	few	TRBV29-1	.	CSGGQNYGYTF	TGCAGCGGCGGACAGAACTATGGCTACACCTTC
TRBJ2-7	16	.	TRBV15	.	CATSGGVSGLRGEQYF	TGTGCCACCAGCGGGGGAGTGTCGGGGCTGCGGGGCGAGCAGTACTTC
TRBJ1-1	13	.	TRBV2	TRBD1	CASGGQGDTEAFF	TGTGCCAGCGGGGGACAGGGGGACACTGAAGCTTTCTTT
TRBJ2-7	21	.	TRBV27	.	CASSTFGVPSYRVTGSYEQYF	TGTGCCAGCAGTACGTTTGGGGTTCCGTCTTACAGGGTGACTGGATCCTACGAGCAGTACTTC
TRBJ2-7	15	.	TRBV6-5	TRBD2	CASSRGLAGGPEQYF	TGTGCCAGCAGCCGGGGACTAGCGGGAGGACCCGAGCAGTACTTC
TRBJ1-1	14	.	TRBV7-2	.	CASSLQASGTEAFF	TGTGCCAGCAGCTTACAGGCGTCCGGCACTGAAGCTTTCTTT
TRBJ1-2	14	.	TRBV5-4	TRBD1	CASSPGTGVYGYTF	TGTGCCAGCAGCCCCGGGACAGGGGTTTATGGCTACACCTTC
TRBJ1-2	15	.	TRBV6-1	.	CASSEGGDRLWGYTF	TGTGCCAGCAGTGAAGGGGGGGATAGGCTATGGGGCTACACCTTC
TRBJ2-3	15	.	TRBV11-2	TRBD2	CASSPGTSGTDTQYF	TGTGCCAGCAGCCCCGGGACTAGCGGCACAGATACGCAGTATTTT
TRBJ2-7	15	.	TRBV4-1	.	CASSPPGLATYEQYF	TGCGCCAGCAGCCCGCCGGGTCTAGCGACCTACGAGCAGTACTTC
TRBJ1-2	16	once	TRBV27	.	CASSLRSGAPSYGYTF	TGTGCCAGCAGTTTACGATCAGGGGCCCCTAGCTATGGCTACACCTTC
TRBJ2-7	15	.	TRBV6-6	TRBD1	CASSLLGQGGYEQYF	TGTGCCAGCAGCCTCCTCGGACAGGGTGGATACGAGCAGTACTTC
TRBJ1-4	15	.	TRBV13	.	CASSLGGRTNEKLFF	TGTGCCAGCAGCTTAGGTGGGAGGACTAATGAAAAACTGTTTTTT
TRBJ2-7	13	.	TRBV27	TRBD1	CASRTGVAYEQYF	TGTGCCAGCAGGACAGGGGTCGCCTACGAGCAGTACTTC
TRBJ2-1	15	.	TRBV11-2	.	CASSRGHYSYNEQFF	TGTGCCAGCAGCCGAGGACATTACTCCTACAATGAGCAGTTCTTC
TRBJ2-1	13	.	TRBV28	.	CASSLETPNEQFF	TGTGCCAGCAGTTTAGAAACTCCCAATGAGCAGTTCTTC
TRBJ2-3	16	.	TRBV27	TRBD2	CASSPRGGLVTNTQYF	TGTGCCAGCAGTCCTCGGGGGGGTTTGGTTACAAATACGCAGTATTTT
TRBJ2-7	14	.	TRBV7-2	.	CASSADQTTHEQYF	TGTGCCAGCAGCGCCGATCAGACAACCCACGAGCAGTACTTC
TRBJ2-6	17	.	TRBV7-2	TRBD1	CASSLKRGLSGANVLTF	TGTGCCAGCAGCTTAAAAAGGGGGCTCTCCGGGGCCAACGTCCTGACTTTC
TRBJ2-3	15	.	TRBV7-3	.	CASSLRSGEIDTQYF	TGTGCCAGCAGCCTTCGTTCGGGAGAAATAGATACGCAGTATTTT
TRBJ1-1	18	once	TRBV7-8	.	CASSSHLRTVTKTTEAFF	TGTGCCAGCAGCTCCCACCTCCGGACAGTCACCAAAACCACTGAAGCTTTCTTT
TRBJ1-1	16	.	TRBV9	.	CASSVGVQGWNTEAFF	TGTGCCAGCAGCGTAGGGGTACAGGGTTGGAACACTGAAGCTTTCTTT
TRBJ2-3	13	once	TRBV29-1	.	CSVDQGNTDTQYF	TGCAGCGTTGATCAGGGTAACACAGATACGCAGTATTTT